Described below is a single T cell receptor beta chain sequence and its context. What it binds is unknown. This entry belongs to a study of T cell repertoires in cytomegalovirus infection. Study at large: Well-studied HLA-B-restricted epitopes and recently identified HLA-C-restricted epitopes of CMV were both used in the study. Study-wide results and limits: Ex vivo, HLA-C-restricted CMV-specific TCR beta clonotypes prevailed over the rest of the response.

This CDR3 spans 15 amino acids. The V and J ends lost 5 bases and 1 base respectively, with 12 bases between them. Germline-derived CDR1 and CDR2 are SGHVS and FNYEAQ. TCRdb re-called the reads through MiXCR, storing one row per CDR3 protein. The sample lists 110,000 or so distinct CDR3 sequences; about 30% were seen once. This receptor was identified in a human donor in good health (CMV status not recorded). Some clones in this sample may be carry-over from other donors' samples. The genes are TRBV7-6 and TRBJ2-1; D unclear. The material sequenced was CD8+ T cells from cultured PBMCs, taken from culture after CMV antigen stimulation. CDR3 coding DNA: TGTGCCAGCAGCCCCCGAAGGGCTTCCTACAATGAGCAGTTCTTC. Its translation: CASSPRRASYNEQFF.